Given below is one T cell receptor beta chain in context. Its antigen specificity is not known. One base away there is no much larger clone; base qualities are not given. This record belongs to a study of T-cell reconstitution after alpha-beta-depleted transplantation in children (dated by TCRdb to the mid-2010s). The study in broad terms: The study quantitatively tracked T-cell immune reconstitution after TCRalphabeta/CD19-depleted allogeneic hematopoietic cell transplantation in children using TCR repertoire profiling. Points the paper makes about the study in general: Hyperexpanded clone frequencies declined over subsequent months; after one year, T-cell counts and TCRbeta diversity were mostly attributed to newly produced T cells. The apparently early recovery of alphabetaT-cell counts about two months after transplant reportedly depended on only several hundred rapidly expanded clones that came from non-depleted graft cells. In some patients, the high TCRbeta diversity seen at day 60 was put down to recipient T cells and intrathymic progenitors that had survived conditioning.

Reading the label with the study, this specimen's treatment or condition is: allogeneic hematopoietic cell transplantation with graft depleted of TCRalphabeta T cells and CD19 B cells. Transplant recipients were children who received TCRalphabeta/CD19-depleted allogeneic hematopoietic cell grafts. The V end gives up 6 bases and the J end 0 bases, leaving 9 bases in the junction not matched to a gene. The germline V gene gives CDR1 as SGHAT and CDR2 as FQNNGV. The CDR3 runs 16 amino acids, cysteine and phenylalanine included. The kept DNA is CDR3 alone, 48 bases in frame from the first base. Library method: PCR. Sequencing instrument: Illumina HiSeq 2500. Molecular barcoding was employed in the preparation of TCR libraries, with unique molecular identifiers being used to normalize TCRbeta repertoire quantification. TCRdb reworked the public reads: Q25 trimming with fastp, MiXCR clone assembly, productive beta chains retained. Every distinct CDR3 protein forms one entry, paired with its most common genes and DNA. This sample comprises under 850,000 distinct CDR3 sequences, roughly 13% of them detected only once. 0.79% of the sample is taken by the ten largest.

This clonotype originated in a girl aged 2 to 10 with congenital amegakaryocytic thrombocytopenia, due to receive a stem cell transplant. The chain is assembled from TRBV11-2 and TRBJ2-3, with 7 junctional bases fitting TRBD1. The sample consisted of PBMCs, taken before TCRalphabeta/CD19-depleted stem cell transplant. In nucleotide form, the sequence is TGTGCCAGCAGTAAACTTACAGGGGTGAGCACAGATACGCAGTATTTT. Its translation reads: CASSKLTGVSTDTQYF.